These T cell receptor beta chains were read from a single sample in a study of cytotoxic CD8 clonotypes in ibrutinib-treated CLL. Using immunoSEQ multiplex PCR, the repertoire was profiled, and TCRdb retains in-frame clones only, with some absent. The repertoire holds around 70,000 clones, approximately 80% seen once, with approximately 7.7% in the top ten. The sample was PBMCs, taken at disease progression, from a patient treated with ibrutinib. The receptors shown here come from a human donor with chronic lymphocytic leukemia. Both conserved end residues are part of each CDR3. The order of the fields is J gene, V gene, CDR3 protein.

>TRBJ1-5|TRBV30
CAWSEGSYSNQPQHF
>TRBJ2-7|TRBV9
CASSAAGGTGPREQYF
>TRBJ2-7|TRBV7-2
CASSRQQGIGEQYF
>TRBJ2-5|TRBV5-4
CASSLWTVETQYF
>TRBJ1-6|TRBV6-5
CASSYSAAIGSPLHF
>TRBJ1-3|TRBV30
CGASGNTIYF
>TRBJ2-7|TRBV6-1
CAGGTGNEFEQYF
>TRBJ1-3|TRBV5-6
CASSSGPSGNTIYF
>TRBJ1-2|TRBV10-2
CASSGQFSNYGYTF
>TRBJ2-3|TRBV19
CASSYGQSTDTQYF
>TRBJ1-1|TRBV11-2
CASSNRNTEAFF
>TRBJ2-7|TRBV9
CASSASVSSYEQYF
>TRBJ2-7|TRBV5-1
CASRRNEQVTYEQYF
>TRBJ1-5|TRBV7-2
CASSKLGSYQPQHF
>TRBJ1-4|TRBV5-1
CASSLGTSNEKLFF
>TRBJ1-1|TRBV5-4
CASSWDPGGEAFF
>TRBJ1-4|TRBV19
CASIQTYGEKLFF
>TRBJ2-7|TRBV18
CASSPGGGTLYEQYF
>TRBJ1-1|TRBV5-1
CASSLVGELMNTEAFF
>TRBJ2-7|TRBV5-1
CASSLEQGRYEQYF
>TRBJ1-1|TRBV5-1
CASSRTGGGTEAFF
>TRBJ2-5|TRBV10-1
CASSRDRSGETQYF
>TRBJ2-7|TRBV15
CATSRDLTVAYEQYF
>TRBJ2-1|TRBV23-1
CASARTSPYNEQFF
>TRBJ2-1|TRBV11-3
CASSSRPSGYYNEQFF
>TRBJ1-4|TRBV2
CASTRQGAGEKLFF
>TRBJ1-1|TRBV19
CASWDSMGTEAFF
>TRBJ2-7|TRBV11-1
CASSFDLASYEQYF
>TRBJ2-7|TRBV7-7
CASSLGTGVLYEQYF
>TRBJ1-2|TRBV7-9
CASSFPRLSYTF
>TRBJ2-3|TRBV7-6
CASSSSLLAGRTDTQYF
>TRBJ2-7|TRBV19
CASRTLAGSLYEQYF
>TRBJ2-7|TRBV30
CAWSDPGTDSSYEQYF
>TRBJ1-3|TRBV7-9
CASSWFGSGNTIYF
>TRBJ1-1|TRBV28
CASSLSNQGSEAFF
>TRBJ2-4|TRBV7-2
CASSSGPGNIQYF
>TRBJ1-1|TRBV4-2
CASSQDRGRGLNTEAFF
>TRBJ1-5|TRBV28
CASSLEGNWNPQHF
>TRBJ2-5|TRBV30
CAWSVYGPLDQYF
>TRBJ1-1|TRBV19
CASSLEVDTEAFF
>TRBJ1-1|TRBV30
CAWSSRGGTEAFF
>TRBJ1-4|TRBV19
CASGRQGGLWEKLFF
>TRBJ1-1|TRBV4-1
CASSQDPARMNTEAFF
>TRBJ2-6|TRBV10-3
CAISEPSGANVLTF
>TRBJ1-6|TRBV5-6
CASSPAGGPYNSPLHF